This TCR beta chain is drawn from a study of blood T cell repertoires in COVID-19 (dated by TCRdb to the early 2020s). As for the study more broadly: Samples from collaborators originated in the United States, Italy and Spain and spanned both the acute and convalescent phases of COVID-19. A freely available public database, intended as a resource for researchers studying the immune response to SARS-CoV-2, is where the repertoires were released. The sample metadata nearly always contained a de-identified subject ID, COVID-19 status, age in years and sex. Where available, HLA class I and class II types were taken from metadata supplied by the sample provider and were not determined by assay-based typing. The samples were drawn from two sources: the first 160 participants of the ongoing ImmuneRACE study, and some 1,300 subjects contributed by 6 global collaborators. The prospective study material was composed of cDNA or gDNA derived from T cells, B-cell-depleted T cells, or PBMCs. Subjects who had been exposed to COVID-19, were actively infected with it, or had recovered from it provided the deeply sampled blood TCRbeta repertoires that made up the dataset. Findings and caveats that apply to the study as a whole: How much clinical and demographic metadata was included differed by source and by participant, and the metadata was provided uncurated.

TCRbeta CDR3 regions were amplified from genomic DNA by means of the immunoSEQ Assay, a bias-controlled multiplex PCR. The paper's processing steps were these. The number of nucleated cells in each sample was estimated by amplification of reference gene primers within the assay. To quantify the absolute abundance of each unique TCRbeta CDR3 rearrangement, sequence reads were collapsed and filtered. For each sample, productive Simpson clonality was calculated as the square root of Simpson's diversity index over productive rearrangements. TCRdb holds this immuneACCESS table with in-frame rearrangements only. Some clones are missing; in checked studies, unresolved V genes explain under half, and the rest has no known cause. V, J and clone size derive from that table, while D and trimming were established from the DNA sequence. The sample records 310,000 or so clones, more than 75% of which are singletons. More than 9% of the sample lies in the top ten.

Participants in the prospective study were aged roughly 18 to 89 years, lived in some 24 United States geographic areas, and enrolled through a virtual design. In the prospective study, participants were assigned to cohorts based on the clinical history participants reported in a screening survey and a study questionnaire. ImmuneRACE Cohort 3 recovered participants were defined by two consecutive negative NP/OP PCR tests, healthcare professional clearance, or symptom resolution. Each participant in the prospective study had whole blood, serum and a nasopharyngeal or oropharyngeal swab collected by mobile phlebotomists. Prospective study participants could optionally give additional blood draws and questionnaires over an approximately two-month period. Before DNA extraction, blood samples from the prospective study were shipped at room temperature or frozen. As concerns this clone: The clone's antigen remains unknown. No much larger clone exists at a distance of one base, and base qualities are not known. The sample has other DNA sequences that encode this CDR3 too.

The receptor comes from a woman aged 18-30 years who had recovered from COVID-19. Material: PBMCs or T cells enriched from blood (not recorded which).

CDR3 protein: CASSPSTDTQYF. The DNA reads TGTGCCAGCAGTCCGAGCACAGATACGCAGTATTTT. In this chain, TRBV27 is recombined with TRBJ2-3, with the D segment identity uncertain. V sheds 5 bases and J sheds 0 bases, leaving 3 bases between their ends. Its CDR3 holds 12 amino acids, cysteine through phenylalanine. Just the 36-base CDR3 DNA is kept, in frame starting at base 1. CDR1 and CDR2 are read off the germline V gene (reference sequence) as MNHEY and SMNVEV.